The rows below give T cell receptor beta chains drawn from one sample of a study of glioma-infiltrating T cells after dendritic cell vaccination. This table comes from immunoSEQ multiplex PCR, and its TCRdb copy is limited to in-frame clones, with some not included. The data show some 46,000 clones, 89% seen once. Source: blood, taken after dendritic cell vaccination. Receptors were obtained from a human donor with glioblastoma. Each CDR3 is given with its conserved first and last residue. A D gene is named only where the DNA matches it firmly. Size values are once, few and many counts, or a class for expanded clones, and some rows have none.

clone size,D gene,J gene,V gene,CDR3 protein,CDR3 DNA
NA,NA,TRBJ1-4,TRBV5-6,CASSPGGPTEKLFF,TGTGCCAGCAGCCCTGGGGGCCCAACTGAAAAACTGTTTTTT
NA,TRBD2,TRBJ2-1,TRBV5-4,CASSLGSSGNSEQFF,TGTGCCAGCAGCTTGGGTTCTAGCGGGAATAGTGAGCAGTTCTTC
NA,TRBD1,TRBJ1-5,TRBV27,CASRGGQGNQPQHF,TGTGCCAGCAGGGGGGGACAGGGCAATCAGCCCCAGCATTTT
NA,NA,TRBJ2-5,TRBV15,CATSRDRSETQYF,TGTGCCACCAGCAGAGATCGGTCGGAGACCCAGTACTTC
NA,NA,TRBJ1-5,TRBV5-6,CASSYTGQPQHF,TGTGCCAGCAGCTATACGGGACAGCCCCAGCATTTT
NA,TRBD2,TRBJ2-5,TRBV7-3,CASSLGGLDSETQYF,TGTGCCAGCAGCTTGGGGGGACTAGACAGTGAGACCCAGTACTTC
NA,TRBD1,TRBJ2-7,TRBV9,CASSVGGGTYEQYF,TGTGCCAGCAGCGTAGGAGGGGGCACCTACGAGCAGTACTTC
NA,NA,TRBJ1-1,TRBV28,CASSSGQLNTEAFF,TGTGCCAGCAGTTCGGGACAACTGAACACTGAAGCTTTCTTT
NA,NA,TRBJ2-1,TRBV6-5,CASRTSGGNEQFF,TGTGCCAGCAGGACTAGTGGCGGCAATGAGCAGTTCTTC
NA,TRBD2,TRBJ2-1,TRBV28,CASSSRVPRTSGKNNEQFF,TGTGCCAGCAGTTCTCGAGTCCCTAGAACTAGCGGGAAAAACAATGAGCAGTTCTTC
NA,TRBD1,TRBJ1-4,TRBV6-1,CASRGQAAREKLFF,TGTGCCAGCAGGGGACAGGCGGCGCGAGAAAAACTGTTTTTT
NA,TRBD1,TRBJ1-4,TRBV7-2,CASSFTSRTTGGASNLFF,TGTGCCAGCAGCTTTACGTCTCGAACGACAGGGGGCGCCTCCAATCTGTTTTTT
NA,NA,TRBJ2-3,TRBV19,CASSIDRQRTSTDTQYF,TGTGCCAGTAGTATAGATCGGCAGCGAACTAGCACAGATACGCAGTATTTT
NA,NA,TRBJ2-5,TRBV19,CASSIRGQETQYF,TGTGCCAGTAGTATCCGGGGACAAGAGACCCAGTACTTC
once,TRBD2,TRBJ2-1,TRBV7-9,CASSLGLAGTNEQFF,TGTGCCAGCAGCTTAGGACTAGCGGGGACCAATGAGCAGTTCTTC
NA,NA,TRBJ1-1,TRBV5-1,CASSLAGHSVLEAFF,TGCGCCAGCAGCTTGGCGGGACACTCTGTTCTTGAAGCTTTCTTT
NA,NA,TRBJ2-7,TRBV15,CATSGLTEDEQYF,TGTGCCACCAGCGGCTTAACCGAAGACGAGCAGTACTTC
NA,NA,TRBJ2-3,TRBV5-6,CASSLRDRWDTQYF,TGTGCCAGCAGCTTGCGAGACAGGTGGGATACGCAGTATTTT
NA,TRBD1,TRBJ2-6,TRBV5-4,CASSPTGDRPRSGANVLTF,TGTGCCAGCAGTCCAACTGGGGACAGGCCCCGCTCTGGGGCCAACGTCCTGACTTTC
NA,TRBD1,TRBJ1-1,TRBV7-3,CAGRDRGRSTEAFF,TGTGCCGGCCGGGACAGGGGGCGCAGCACTGAAGCTTTCTTT
NA,TRBD2,TRBJ2-3,TRBV5-1,CASSLVAGGMADTQYF,TGCGCCAGCAGCTTGGTAGCGGGAGGGATGGCAGATACGCAGTATTTT
once,NA,TRBJ2-3,TRBV4-3,CASSQDRSGGTDTQYF,TGCGCCAGCAGCCAAGATCGATCGGGGGGCACAGATACGCAGTATTTT